These T cell receptor beta chains were read from a single sample in a study of blood T cell repertoires in COVID-19. Sequencing was performed with immunoSEQ multiplex PCR; in TCRdb, only in-frame clones are kept and a portion is missing. The sample lists hundreds of thousands of clones; roughly 86% were seen once. Sample: peripheral blood. Receptors originate from a woman aged 30 to 39 with COVID-19, enrolled during active disease. Both conserved end residues are part of each CDR3. The D gene is left open where the match is weak. The size entry is marked missing in some rows and otherwise reads once, few, many or a size class.

j_call: TRBJ2-1
clone_size: once
v_call: TRBV11-2
d_call: -
cdr3_length: 16
cdr3_aa: CASSFLGLLPGNEQFF
cdr3_nt: TGTGCCAGCAGCTTCCTAGGTCTTCTCCCCGGCAATGAGCAGTTCTTC

j_call: TRBJ2-5
clone_size: -
v_call: TRBV5-8
d_call: TRBD1
cdr3_length: 15
cdr3_aa: CASSFGQGRRETQYF
cdr3_nt: TGTGCCAGCAGCTTCGGACAGGGTAGGAGGGAGACCCAGTACTTC

j_call: TRBJ2-1
clone_size: -
v_call: TRBV19
d_call: -
cdr3_length: 16
cdr3_aa: CASSLDWLGTYNEQFF
cdr3_nt: TGTGCCAGTAGCCTCGACTGGCTCGGGACCTACAATGAGCAGTTCTTC

j_call: TRBJ2-2
clone_size: -
v_call: TRBV7-3
d_call: TRBD2
cdr3_length: 16
cdr3_aa: CASSPPSGGNTGELFF
cdr3_nt: TGTGCCAGCAGCCCTCCTAGCGGGGGAAACACCGGGGAGCTGTTTTTT

j_call: TRBJ1-1
clone_size: few
v_call: TRBV11-3
d_call: -
cdr3_length: 14
cdr3_aa: CASSLERGSTEAFF
cdr3_nt: TGTGCCAGCAGCTTAGAAAGGGGGTCCACTGAAGCTTTCTTT

j_call: TRBJ2-3
clone_size: -
v_call: TRBV7-2
d_call: -
cdr3_length: 15
cdr3_aa: CASSAMPAGTDTQYF
cdr3_nt: TGTGCCAGCAGCGCCATGCCAGCGGGCACAGATACGCAGTATTTT

j_call: TRBJ1-5
clone_size: -
v_call: TRBV7-7
d_call: -
cdr3_length: 18
cdr3_aa: CASSHVGQFLVGWWAQHF
cdr3_nt: TGTGCCAGCAGCCACGTGGGACAATTTCTTGTTGGGTGGTGGGCCCAGCATTTT

j_call: TRBJ2-7
clone_size: once
v_call: TRBV13
d_call: -
cdr3_length: 17
cdr3_aa: CASSLGFEQGPHYEQYF
cdr3_nt: TGTGCCAGCAGCTTAGGGTTTGAACAGGGACCGCACTACGAGCAGTACTTC

j_call: TRBJ1-2
clone_size: -
v_call: TRBV5-1
d_call: -
cdr3_length: 11
cdr3_aa: CASSTGNGYTF
cdr3_nt: TGCGCCAGCTCCACAGGGAACGGCTACACCTTC

j_call: TRBJ1-5
clone_size: -
v_call: TRBV3-1/TRBV3-2
d_call: -
cdr3_length: 13
cdr3_aa: CASSQPGAQPQHF
cdr3_nt: TGTGCCAGCAGCCAACCCGGAGCTCAGCCCCAGCATTTT

j_call: TRBJ2-1
clone_size: -
v_call: TRBV27
d_call: -
cdr3_length: 11
cdr3_aa: CASSGHNEQFF
cdr3_nt: TGTGCCAGCTCAGGGCACAATGAGCAGTTCTTC

j_call: TRBJ1-2
clone_size: -
v_call: TRBV7-9
d_call: -
cdr3_length: 12
cdr3_aa: CASSLGDYGYTF
cdr3_nt: TGTGCCAGCAGCTTGGGAGATTATGGCTACACCTTC

j_call: TRBJ1-2
clone_size: -
v_call: TRBV12-3/TRBV12-4
d_call: -
cdr3_length: 12
cdr3_aa: CASSFWGVGYTF
cdr3_nt: TGTGCCAGCAGTTTTTGGGGGGTTGGCTACACCTTC

j_call: TRBJ1-2
clone_size: -
v_call: TRBV5-8
d_call: -
cdr3_length: 13
cdr3_aa: CASRKQGFYGYTF
cdr3_nt: TGTGCCAGCAGGAAACAGGGCTTCTATGGCTACACCTTC

j_call: TRBJ2-7
clone_size: -
v_call: TRBV4-3
d_call: -
cdr3_length: 16
cdr3_aa: CASSQDWPGMIYEQYF
cdr3_nt: TGCGCCAGCAGCCAAGATTGGCCGGGAATGATCTACGAGCAGTACTTC

j_call: TRBJ1-1
clone_size: -
v_call: TRBV6-6
d_call: -
cdr3_length: 14
cdr3_aa: CASQNPTRTIEAFF
cdr3_nt: TGTGCCAGCCAGAATCCGACTCGAACCATAGAAGCTTTCTTT

j_call: TRBJ1-2
clone_size: -
v_call: TRBV4-1
d_call: -
cdr3_length: 13
cdr3_aa: CASSQERGHGYTF
cdr3_nt: TGCGCCAGCAGCCAGGAGAGAGGGCATGGCTACACCTTC

j_call: TRBJ1-1
clone_size: -
v_call: TRBV3-1/TRBV3-2
d_call: -
cdr3_length: 15
cdr3_aa: CASSSALSGNTEAFF
cdr3_nt: TGTGCCAGCAGCTCTGCCCTGTCAGGGAACACTGAAGCTTTCTTT

j_call: TRBJ2-3
clone_size: -
v_call: TRBV27
d_call: TRBD1
cdr3_length: 16
cdr3_aa: CASSLPGQGALDTQYF
cdr3_nt: TGTGCCAGCAGTTTGCCGGGACAGGGGGCGCTAGATACGCAGTATTTT

j_call: TRBJ2-1
clone_size: -
v_call: TRBV4-1
d_call: -
cdr3_length: 17
cdr3_aa: CASSQDSRRGSYNEQFF
cdr3_nt: TGCGCCAGCAGCCAAGATTCCCGGCGGGGATCCTACAATGAGCAGTTCTTC

j_call: TRBJ1-1
clone_size: -
v_call: TRBV7-9
d_call: -
cdr3_length: 15
cdr3_aa: CASSYSSRWNTEAFF
cdr3_nt: TGTGCCAGCAGCTACTCGAGTCGGTGGAACACTGAAGCTTTCTTT

j_call: TRBJ1-6
clone_size: -
v_call: TRBV10-3
d_call: -
cdr3_length: 14
cdr3_aa: CAIWRGRVDSPLHF
cdr3_nt: TGTGCCATCTGGCGCGGCAGGGTGGATTCACCCCTCCACTTT

j_call: TRBJ1-5
clone_size: once
v_call: TRBV3-1/TRBV3-2
d_call: -
cdr3_length: 15
cdr3_aa: CARRMVQGWDQPQHF
cdr3_nt: TGTGCCAGAAGGATGGTACAGGGTTGGGATCAGCCCCAGCATTTT

j_call: TRBJ1-1
clone_size: -
v_call: TRBV19
d_call: TRBD1
cdr3_length: 15
cdr3_aa: CASSARQGAGTEAFF
cdr3_nt: TGTGCCAGTAGTGCTCGACAGGGGGCGGGCACTGAAGCTTTCTTT

j_call: TRBJ2-1
clone_size: once
v_call: TRBV7-2
d_call: -
cdr3_length: 12
cdr3_aa: CASSLPISEQFF
cdr3_nt: TGTGCCAGCAGCTTACCAATCAGTGAGCAGTTCTTC

j_call: TRBJ2-5
clone_size: -
v_call: TRBV11-3
d_call: TRBD2
cdr3_length: 14
cdr3_aa: CASSARLARETQYF
cdr3_nt: TGTGCCAGCAGCGCTAGACTAGCCCGGGAGACCCAGTACTTC

j_call: TRBJ1-2
clone_size: -
v_call: TRBV7-9
d_call: -
cdr3_length: 17
cdr3_aa: CASSPPTGGNRGYGYTF
cdr3_nt: TGTGCCAGCAGCCCCCCCACCGGCGGGAACCGGGGCTATGGCTACACCTTC

j_call: TRBJ1-1
clone_size: -
v_call: TRBV6-5
d_call: -
cdr3_length: 13
cdr3_aa: CASSYAGDTEAFF
cdr3_nt: TGTGCCAGCAGTTACGCAGGGGACACTGAAGCTTTCTTT

j_call: TRBJ2-5
clone_size: -
v_call: TRBV28
d_call: TRBD2
cdr3_length: 16
cdr3_aa: CASSSRGTSPGKTQYF
cdr3_nt: TGTGCCAGCAGTTCACGGGGGACTAGCCCTGGGAAGACCCAGTACTTC

j_call: TRBJ2-1
clone_size: -
v_call: TRBV6-2/TRBV6-3
d_call: -
cdr3_length: 11
cdr3_aa: CASSLGGEQFF
cdr3_nt: TGTGCCAGCAGCCTCGGGGGTGAGCAGTTCTTC

j_call: TRBJ1-1
clone_size: -
v_call: TRBV27
d_call: TRBD1
cdr3_length: 12
cdr3_aa: CASRSGGTEAFF
cdr3_nt: TGTGCCAGCAGATCAGGGGGGACTGAAGCTTTCTTT

j_call: TRBJ1-1
clone_size: -
v_call: TRBV27
d_call: TRBD1
cdr3_length: 16
cdr3_aa: CASSFGTGLMNTEAFF
cdr3_nt: TGTGCCAGCAGTTTCGGGACAGGGCTCATGAACACTGAAGCTTTCTTT

j_call: TRBJ1-4
clone_size: -
v_call: TRBV19
d_call: -
cdr3_length: 14
cdr3_aa: CASSIGATNEKLFF
cdr3_nt: TGTGCCAGTAGTATCGGAGCAACTAATGAAAAACTGTTTTTT

j_call: TRBJ1-2
clone_size: -
v_call: TRBV19
d_call: -
cdr3_length: 14
cdr3_aa: CASSPPDILRAYTF
cdr3_nt: TGTGCCAGTAGTCCACCGGACATACTCAGAGCCTACACCTTC

j_call: TRBJ1-4
clone_size: -
v_call: TRBV9
d_call: TRBD1
cdr3_length: 15
cdr3_aa: CASSPPDRVKEKLFF
cdr3_nt: TGTGCCAGCAGCCCACCGGACAGGGTGAAGGAAAAACTGTTTTTT

j_call: TRBJ2-5
clone_size: -
v_call: TRBV6-2/TRBV6-3
d_call: TRBD2
cdr3_length: 18
cdr3_aa: CASSRRLAGDPAQETQYF
cdr3_nt: TGTGCCAGCAGCAGGAGACTAGCGGGGGACCCGGCGCAAGAGACCCAGTACTTC

j_call: TRBJ2-5
clone_size: -
v_call: TRBV4-2
d_call: TRBD2
cdr3_length: 17
cdr3_aa: CASSQLNSGGFQETQYF
cdr3_nt: TGTGCCAGCAGCCAACTTAATAGCGGGGGCTTCCAAGAGACCCAGTACTTC

j_call: TRBJ1-1
clone_size: -
v_call: TRBV18
d_call: -
cdr3_length: 14
cdr3_aa: CASSAGGMNTEAFF
cdr3_nt: TGTGCCAGCTCGGCCGGCGGAATGAACACTGAAGCTTTCTTT

j_call: TRBJ1-1
clone_size: -
v_call: TRBV5-1
d_call: TRBD1
cdr3_length: 14
cdr3_aa: CASSLQGAGTEAFF
cdr3_nt: TGCGCCAGCAGCTTGCAGGGGGCGGGCACTGAAGCTTTCTTT

j_call: TRBJ1-1
clone_size: -
v_call: TRBV6-5
d_call: TRBD1
cdr3_length: 14
cdr3_aa: CASRSQGARTEAFF
cdr3_nt: TGTGCCAGCAGGTCACAGGGGGCGCGGACTGAAGCTTTCTTT

j_call: TRBJ1-1
clone_size: -
v_call: TRBV6-2/TRBV6-3
d_call: -
cdr3_length: 15
cdr3_aa: CASSYGVRGNTEAFF
cdr3_nt: TGTGCCAGCAGTTACGGGGTCAGGGGGAACACTGAAGCTTTCTTT

j_call: TRBJ2-2
clone_size: -
v_call: TRBV12-5
d_call: TRBD2
cdr3_length: 16
cdr3_aa: CASALGLAGDTGELFF
cdr3_nt: TGTGCTAGTGCCCTCGGACTAGCGGGGGACACCGGGGAGCTGTTTTTT

j_call: TRBJ1-3
clone_size: -
v_call: TRBV6-5
d_call: TRBD1
cdr3_length: 15
cdr3_aa: CASSRTGGTGNTIYF
cdr3_nt: TGTGCCAGCAGCCGGACAGGGGGCACCGGAAACACCATATATTTT

j_call: TRBJ1-4
clone_size: -
v_call: TRBV4-3
d_call: -
cdr3_length: 14
cdr3_aa: CASSQTQGGEKLFF
cdr3_nt: TGCGCCAGCAGCCAAACACAGGGTGGTGAAAAACTGTTTTTT

j_call: TRBJ1-2
clone_size: many
v_call: TRBV7-2
d_call: TRBD1
cdr3_length: 15
cdr3_aa: CASSSDRGYNYGYTF
cdr3_nt: TGTGCCAGCAGCTCTGACAGGGGGTATAACTATGGCTACACCTTC